A selection of T cell receptor beta chains follows, all from one sample in a study of blood T cell repertoires in COVID-19. The protocol was immunoSEQ multiplex PCR, while the TCRdb copy is restricted to in-frame clones and leaves out a portion. In the table there are around 220,000 clones, 88% of which are singletons. Sequencing was performed on peripheral blood. The receptors shown here come from a young man with active or convalescent COVID-19. The CDR3 runs from the conserved cysteine through the conserved F or W. D genes are given only for firm matches. Not every row has a clone size; where given, it reads once, few, many or a size class.

TRBV30	NA	TRBJ1-2	NA	15	CAWSWSLNRAYGYTF	TGTGCCTGGAGTTGGTCCCTCAACAGAGCATATGGCTACACCTTC
TRBV19	NA	TRBJ2-6	NA	13	CASSWPGTNVLTF	TGTGCCAGTAGCTGGCCAGGAACGAACGTCCTGACTTTC
TRBV6-5	TRBD1	TRBJ1-2	NA	14	CASTTGQGNYGYTF	TGTGCCAGCACAACGGGACAGGGTAACTATGGCTACACCTTC
TRBV28	NA	TRBJ1-2	NA	14	CASSLGAMNYGYTF	TGTGCCAGCAGTTTGGGGGCGATGAACTATGGCTACACCTTC
TRBV11-2	NA	TRBJ1-5	NA	13	CASSLTRLQPQHF	TGTGCCAGCAGCTTGACACGTCTTCAGCCCCAGCATTTT
TRBV5-4	TRBD1	TRBJ1-1	NA	14	CASSSDRGYTEAFF	TGTGCCAGCAGCTCGGACAGGGGATATACTGAAGCTTTCTTT
TRBV4-1	TRBD1	TRBJ2-3	NA	13	CASSVTGTDTQYF	TGCGCCAGCAGCGTGACAGGGACGGATACGCAGTATTTT
TRBV10-1	NA	TRBJ2-1	NA	18	CASSESTLGGGLINEQFF	TGCGCCAGCAGTGAGTCGACTCTGGGAGGGGGGCTTATTAATGAGCAGTTCTTC
TRBV19	NA	TRBJ2-2	NA	13	CASSGLNTGELFF	TGTGCCAGTAGTGGACTCAACACCGGGGAGCTGTTTTTT
TRBV30	NA	TRBJ1-3	NA	14	CAWKQWAAGNTIYF	TGTGCCTGGAAACAATGGGCCGCGGGAAACACCATATATTTT
TRBV19	TRBD2	TRBJ2-2	NA	15	CASSGTSGRAGELFF	TGTGCCAGTAGCGGAACTAGCGGGAGGGCCGGGGAGCTGTTTTTT
TRBV11-3	NA	TRBJ1-1	few	13	CASSSSRDTEAFF	TGTGCCAGCAGCTCATCCCGCGACACTGAAGCTTTCTTT
TRBV6-6	TRBD2	TRBJ2-7	NA	18	CASSQNQILARGDYEQYF	TGTGCCAGCAGTCAGAATCAAATACTAGCGAGAGGAGACTACGAGCAGTACTTC
TRBV7-2	NA	TRBJ2-6	NA	19	CASSLRQTHSLSGANVLTF	TGTGCCAGCAGCTTACGACAGACCCACTCTCTCTCTGGGGCCAACGTCCTGACTTTC
TRBV7-2	NA	TRBJ1-3	NA	16	CASSYRRGKSGNTIYF	TGTGCCAGCAGCTACCGCCGGGGAAAATCTGGAAACACCATATATTTT
TRBV9	NA	TRBJ2-1	NA	13	CASTRSGPNEQFF	TGTGCCAGCACCCGTAGCGGCCCCAATGAGCAGTTCTTC
TRBV5-3	NA	TRBJ2-7	NA	16	CARSLNRRYHPYEQYF	TGTGCCAGAAGCTTAAACCGCCGCTACCACCCCTACGAGCAGTACTTC
TRBV11-3	NA	TRBJ1-1	few	14	CASSLAGENTEAFF	TGTGCCAGCAGCTTAGCCGGGGAGAACACTGAAGCTTTCTTT
TRBV9	NA	TRBJ1-2	NA	15	CASSVGSGGVYGYTF	TGTGCCAGCAGCGTAGGATCTGGGGGCGTATATGGCTACACCTTC
TRBV27	TRBD2	TRBJ2-7	NA	16	CASSFSLGLAAYEQYF	TGTGCCAGCAGTTTCTCCCTCGGACTAGCGGCCTACGAGCAGTACTTC
TRBV7-9	TRBD2	TRBJ2-1	once	19	CASRQTPGTSGSSYNEQFF	TGTGCCAGCAGGCAGACGCCCGGGACTAGCGGGAGTTCTTACAATGAGCAGTTCTTC
TRBV21-1	NA	TRBJ1-1	few	14	CASSKRTANTEAFF	TGTGCCAGCAGCAAAAGGACAGCGAACACTGAAGCTTTCTTT
TRBV19	TRBD2	TRBJ2-1	NA	13	CASIPSGYNEQFF	TGTGCCAGTATTCCTAGCGGGTACAATGAGCAGTTCTTC
TRBV30	NA	TRBJ1-5	NA	17	CAWSVGPPGLSNQPQHF	TGTGCCTGGAGTGTGGGCCCACCCGGTCTTAGCAATCAGCCCCAGCATTTT
TRBV9	NA	TRBJ1-6	few	14	CASSEQGYNSPLHF	TGTGCCAGCAGCGAGCAGGGCTATAATTCACCCCTCCACTTT
TRBV5-4	TRBD1	TRBJ1-2	NA	13	CASSRATGPGYTF	TGTGCCAGCAGCCGGGCGACAGGGCCTGGCTACACCTTC
TRBV2	NA	TRBJ2-1	NA	15	CASSASRNPPNEQFF	TGTGCCAGCAGTGCGTCGAGGAACCCGCCCAATGAGCAGTTCTTC
TRBV25-1	NA	TRBJ2-2	once	13	CASSRPGTGELFF	TGTGCCAGCTCTCGCCCCGGGACAGGGGAGCTGTTTTTT
TRBV29-1	NA	TRBJ2-7	NA	12	CSVARLGYEQYF	TGCAGCGTTGCACGACTTGGCTACGAGCAGTACTTC
TRBV5-6	NA	TRBJ1-2	NA	12	CASSLSNYGYTF	TGTGCCAGCAGCTTAAGCAACTATGGCTACACCTTC
TRBV19	NA	TRBJ1-1	few	13	CASSAVSRTEAFF	TGTGCCAGTAGTGCGGTTAGCCGCACTGAAGCTTTCTTT
TRBV9	NA	TRBJ2-2	NA	14	CASSPRYDTGELFF	TGTGCCAGCAGCCCACGGTACGACACCGGGGAGCTGTTTTTT
TRBV5-6	TRBD1	TRBJ1-2	NA	15	CASSLLQGAVGGYTF	TGTGCCAGCAGCTTGCTACAGGGGGCCGTGGGAGGCTACACCTTC
TRBV4-1	TRBD2	TRBJ2-1	NA	16	CASSQEGLGSYNEQFF	TGCGCCAGCAGCCAAGAAGGACTAGGATCCTACAATGAGCAGTTCTTC
TRBV21-1	NA	TRBJ1-5	NA	19	CASSENPMHRGPINQPQHF	TGTGCCAGCAGCGAAAATCCCATGCACAGGGGGCCAATTAATCAGCCCCAGCATTTT
TRBV6-5	NA	TRBJ1-2	NA	16	CASSYRQGAYYYGYTF	TGTGCCAGCAGTTACCGGCAAGGGGCGTATTACTATGGCTACACCTTC
TRBV5-1	TRBD2	TRBJ2-7	few	16	CASGPSTSGGTYEQYF	TGCGCCAGCGGGCCTTCGACTAGCGGGGGAACCTACGAGCAGTACTTC
TRBV28	TRBD2	TRBJ2-7	NA	14	CASSPPGTSGSQYF	TGTGCCAGCAGTCCGCCCGGGACTAGCGGGTCGCAGTACTTC
TRBV6-6	NA	TRBJ1-1	NA	14	CASSYPEGNTEAFF	TGTGCCAGCAGTTATCCAGAGGGCAACACTGAAGCTTTCTTT
TRBV19	TRBD1	TRBJ2-1	once	14	CASSMSGGYNEQFF	TGTGCCAGTAGTATGTCAGGGGGCTACAATGAGCAGTTCTTC
TRBV7-2	TRBD1	TRBJ1-1	NA	13	CASSWTGNTEAFF	TGTGCCAGCAGCTGGACAGGTAACACTGAAGCTTTCTTT
TRBV5-4	NA	TRBJ1-2	NA	15	CASSWDLTGFYGYTF	TGTGCCAGCAGCTGGGATCTGACAGGCTTCTATGGCTACACCTTC
TRBV19	TRBD2	TRBJ2-2	NA	18	CASSIDPLAGIYTGELFF	TGTGCCAGTAGTATTGATCCACTAGCGGGAATATACACCGGGGAGCTGTTTTTT
TRBV4-3	TRBD2	TRBJ2-7	few	15	CASSQGASGTYEQYF	TGCGCCAGCAGCCAAGGCGCTAGCGGAACCTACGAGCAGTACTTC
TRBV7-2	TRBD1	TRBJ1-6	NA	14	CASSLQGAWSPLHF	TGTGCCAGCAGCTTACAGGGGGCTTGGTCACCCCTCCACTTT
TRBV3-1/TRBV3-2	NA	TRBJ1-3	few	15	CASSQAGLGGNTIYF	TGTGCCAGCAGCCAAGCAGGGCTTGGTGGAAACACCATATATTTT